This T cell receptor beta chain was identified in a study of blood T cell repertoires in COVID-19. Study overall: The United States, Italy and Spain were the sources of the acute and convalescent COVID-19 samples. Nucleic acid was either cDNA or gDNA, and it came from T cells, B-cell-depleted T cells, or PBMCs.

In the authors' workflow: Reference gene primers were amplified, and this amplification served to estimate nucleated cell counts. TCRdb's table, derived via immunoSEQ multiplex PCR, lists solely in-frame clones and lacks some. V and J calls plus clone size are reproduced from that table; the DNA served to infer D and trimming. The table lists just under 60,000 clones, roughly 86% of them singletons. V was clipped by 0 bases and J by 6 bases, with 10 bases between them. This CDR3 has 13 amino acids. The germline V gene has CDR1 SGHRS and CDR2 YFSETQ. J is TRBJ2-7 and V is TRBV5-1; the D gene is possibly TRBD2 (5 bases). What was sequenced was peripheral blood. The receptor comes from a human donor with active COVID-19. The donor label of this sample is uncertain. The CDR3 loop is CASSLAGLSEQYF. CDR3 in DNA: TGCGCCAGCAGCTTGGCCGGACTCTCCGAGCAGTACTTC.